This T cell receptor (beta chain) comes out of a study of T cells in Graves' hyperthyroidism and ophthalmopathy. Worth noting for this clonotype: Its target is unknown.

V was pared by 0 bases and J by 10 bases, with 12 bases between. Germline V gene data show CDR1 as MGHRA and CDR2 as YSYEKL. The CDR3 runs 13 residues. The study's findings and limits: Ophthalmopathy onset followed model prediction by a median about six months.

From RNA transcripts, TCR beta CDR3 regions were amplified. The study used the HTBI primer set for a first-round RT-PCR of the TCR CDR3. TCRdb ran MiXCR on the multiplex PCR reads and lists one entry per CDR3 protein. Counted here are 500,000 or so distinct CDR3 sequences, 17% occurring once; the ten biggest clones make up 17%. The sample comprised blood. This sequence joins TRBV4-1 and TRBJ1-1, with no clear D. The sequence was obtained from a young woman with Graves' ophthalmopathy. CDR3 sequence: CASSQDMGSGAFF. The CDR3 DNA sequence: TGCGCCAGCAGCCAAGACATGGGGTCGGGAGCTTTCTTT.